The rows below give T cell receptor beta chains drawn from one sample of a study of blood T cell repertoires in COVID-19. Profiled with immunoSEQ multiplex PCR; TCRdb holds only in-frame clones, not every one. The sample shows roughly 200,000 clones, roughly 88% of them seen only once. Sequenced material: PBMCs or T cells enriched from blood (not recorded which). These receptors all come from a man aged 35-49 years with acute COVID-19. Each CDR3 is given with its conserved first and last residue. D genes are given only for firm matches. Only part of the rows carry a size: once, few, many, or a class if the clone is expanded.

clone_size: -
v_call: TRBV25-1
j_call: TRBJ2-3
d_call: TRBD2
cdr3_aa: CASSPPGLLPDGGTQYF
cdr3_nt: TGTGCCAGCAGTCCACCGGGACTACTCCCGGATGGCGGTACGCAGTATTTT

clone_size: -
v_call: TRBV4-1
j_call: TRBJ2-1
d_call: -
cdr3_aa: CASSHQGEQFF
cdr3_nt: TGCGCCAGCAGCCACCAGGGTGAGCAGTTCTTC

clone_size: -
v_call: TRBV10-3
j_call: TRBJ2-1
d_call: TRBD2
cdr3_aa: CAISEIAGPSYNEQFF
cdr3_nt: TGTGCCATCAGTGAAATAGCGGGGCCCTCCTACAATGAGCAGTTCTTC

clone_size: -
v_call: TRBV4-2
j_call: TRBJ2-7
d_call: TRBD1
cdr3_aa: CASSPGGKASYEQYF
cdr3_nt: TGTGCCAGCAGTCCAGGGGGAAAGGCTTCCTACGAGCAGTACTTC

clone_size: -
v_call: TRBV29-1
j_call: TRBJ2-3
d_call: -
cdr3_aa: CSAERQGTDTQYF
cdr3_nt: TGCAGCGCAGAAAGACAGGGCACAGATACGCAGTATTTT

clone_size: -
v_call: TRBV6-2/TRBV6-3
j_call: TRBJ2-2
d_call: -
cdr3_aa: CASSLPERAVLTGELFF
cdr3_nt: TGTGCCAGCAGTCTCCCCGAGCGGGCAGTCCTCACCGGGGAGCTGTTTTTT

clone_size: -
v_call: TRBV2
j_call: TRBJ2-1
d_call: TRBD2
cdr3_aa: CASTGRAWLDEQFF
cdr3_nt: TGTGCCAGCACGGGGAGGGCCTGGTTGGATGAGCAGTTCTTC

clone_size: -
v_call: TRBV2
j_call: TRBJ1-2
d_call: -
cdr3_aa: CASNTDYNYGYTF
cdr3_nt: TGTGCCAGCAATACAGATTATAACTATGGCTACACCTTC

clone_size: -
v_call: TRBV30
j_call: TRBJ1-4
d_call: -
cdr3_aa: CAWSAQGQNNEKLFF
cdr3_nt: TGTGCCTGGAGCGCCCAGGGGCAAAATAATGAAAAACTGTTTTTT

clone_size: -
v_call: TRBV27
j_call: TRBJ2-4
d_call: TRBD1
cdr3_aa: CASSFWDRPNIQYF
cdr3_nt: TGTGCCAGCAGTTTTTGGGACAGGCCAAACATTCAGTACTTC

clone_size: once
v_call: TRBV9
j_call: TRBJ2-2
d_call: -
cdr3_aa: CASSVATSRTGELFF
cdr3_nt: TGTGCCAGCAGCGTAGCTACCTCGAGGACCGGGGAGCTGTTTTTT

clone_size: once
v_call: TRBV7-9
j_call: TRBJ2-3
d_call: TRBD1
cdr3_aa: CASTEGAPRDTQYF
cdr3_nt: TGTGCCAGCACCGAGGGGGCGCCGAGAGATACGCAGTATTTT

clone_size: -
v_call: TRBV30
j_call: TRBJ2-5
d_call: TRBD2
cdr3_aa: CAWKRLAGGSETQYF
cdr3_nt: TGTGCCTGGAAGAGGCTAGCGGGAGGTTCAGAGACCCAGTACTTC

clone_size: few
v_call: TRBV20-1
j_call: TRBJ1-6
d_call: -
cdr3_aa: CSARFDRFLHF
cdr3_nt: TGCAGTGCTAGATTTGACAGGTTCCTCCACTTT

clone_size: -
v_call: TRBV4-3
j_call: TRBJ2-2
d_call: TRBD2
cdr3_aa: CASSQGSSGRSRTGELFF
cdr3_nt: TGCGCCAGCAGCCAAGGGAGTAGCGGGAGATCGCGCACCGGGGAGCTGTTTTTT

clone_size: -
v_call: TRBV5-1
j_call: TRBJ2-1
d_call: TRBD2
cdr3_aa: CASSPRGGLALEQFF
cdr3_nt: TGCGCCAGCAGCCCCAGGGGGGGACTAGCATTGGAGCAGTTCTTC

clone_size: -
v_call: TRBV7-6
j_call: TRBJ2-3
d_call: -
cdr3_aa: CASSLEPGRGTDTQYF
cdr3_nt: TGTGCCAGCAGCTTAGAGCCTGGTCGGGGCACAGATACGCAGTATTTT

clone_size: once
v_call: TRBV19
j_call: TRBJ2-7
d_call: TRBD2
cdr3_aa: CASSIVGSGSYEQYF
cdr3_nt: TGTGCCAGTAGTATAGTTGGTAGCGGGAGTTACGAGCAGTACTTC

clone_size: -
v_call: TRBV5-1
j_call: TRBJ2-2
d_call: -
cdr3_aa: CASKRQSEAGELFF
cdr3_nt: TGCGCCAGCAAGAGACAGTCTGAGGCCGGGGAGCTGTTTTTT

clone_size: once
v_call: TRBV13
j_call: TRBJ1-6
d_call: -
cdr3_aa: CASSLEAGNSPLHF
cdr3_nt: TGTGCCAGCAGCTTAGAGGCGGGAAATTCACCCCTCCACTTT

clone_size: -
v_call: TRBV2
j_call: TRBJ2-1
d_call: TRBD2
cdr3_aa: CASSGGLASYEQFF
cdr3_nt: TGTGCCAGCAGTGGGGGACTAGCTTCATATGAGCAGTTCTTC

clone_size: -
v_call: TRBV6-1
j_call: TRBJ1-6
d_call: -
cdr3_aa: CASSEDFGLAQGDSPLHF
cdr3_nt: TGTGCCAGCAGTGAAGATTTCGGTTTGGCACAGGGTGATTCACCCCTCCACTTT

clone_size: -
v_call: TRBV12-3/TRBV12-4
j_call: TRBJ1-1
d_call: -
cdr3_aa: CASSLGHGSF
cdr3_nt: TGTGCCAGCAGTTTGGGGCACGGGAGCTTT

clone_size: -
v_call: TRBV27
j_call: TRBJ1-1
d_call: -
cdr3_aa: CASSTRRSHEAFF
cdr3_nt: TGTGCCAGCAGTACCAGACGGAGCCATGAAGCTTTCTTT

clone_size: once
v_call: TRBV4-3
j_call: TRBJ2-1
d_call: TRBD2
cdr3_aa: CASSQLAGGLVEQFF
cdr3_nt: TGCGCCAGCAGCCAACTAGCGGGAGGATTGGTTGAGCAGTTCTTC

clone_size: -
v_call: TRBV19
j_call: TRBJ2-3
d_call: -
cdr3_aa: CASTEGSTDTQYF
cdr3_nt: TGTGCCAGTACAGAGGGAAGCACAGATACGCAGTATTTT

clone_size: -
v_call: TRBV2
j_call: TRBJ1-5
d_call: TRBD1
cdr3_aa: CASSDTSQGPDQPQHF
cdr3_nt: TGTGCCAGCAGTGATACCTCACAGGGGCCTGATCAGCCCCAGCATTTT

clone_size: -
v_call: TRBV6-5
j_call: TRBJ1-2
d_call: TRBD1
cdr3_aa: CASSPSQGAYGYTF
cdr3_nt: TGTGCCAGCAGTCCATCACAGGGGGCGTATGGCTACACCTTC

clone_size: -
v_call: TRBV25-1
j_call: TRBJ1-5
d_call: -
cdr3_aa: CASSEISVSQPQHF
cdr3_nt: TGTGCCAGCAGTGAAATCAGCGTCAGTCAGCCCCAGCATTTT

clone_size: -
v_call: TRBV7-3
j_call: TRBJ2-2
d_call: -
cdr3_aa: CASSPTRLDGGELFF
cdr3_nt: TGTGCCAGCAGCCCCACGCGACTAGATGGCGGGGAGCTGTTTTTT

clone_size: -
v_call: TRBV12-3/TRBV12-4
j_call: TRBJ1-1
d_call: -
cdr3_aa: CASSLGDNTEAFF
cdr3_nt: TGTGCCAGCAGTTTAGGAGATAACACTGAAGCTTTCTTT

clone_size: -
v_call: TRBV28
j_call: TRBJ2-1
d_call: TRBD2
cdr3_aa: CATDSGGSYNEQFF
cdr3_nt: TGTGCCACCGATAGCGGGGGCTCCTACAATGAGCAGTTCTTC

clone_size: -
v_call: TRBV29-1
j_call: TRBJ2-7
d_call: TRBD1
cdr3_aa: CSVETGGLPTYEQYF
cdr3_nt: TGTAGCGTTGAGACAGGGGGCCTTCCGACCTACGAGCAGTACTTC

clone_size: -
v_call: TRBV19
j_call: TRBJ2-7
d_call: TRBD2
cdr3_aa: CASSMGQRGLYEQYF
cdr3_nt: TGTGCCAGTAGTATGGGCCAGCGGGGACTCTACGAGCAGTACTTC

clone_size: -
v_call: TRBV19
j_call: TRBJ2-1
d_call: -
cdr3_aa: CASSSRGSYNEQFF
cdr3_nt: TGTGCCAGTAGTTCCCGGGGCTCCTACAATGAGCAGTTCTTC

clone_size: -
v_call: TRBV9
j_call: TRBJ1-4
d_call: TRBD1
cdr3_aa: CASSMTGGLNEKLFF
cdr3_nt: TGTGCCAGCAGCATGACAGGGGGCCTTAATGAAAAACTGTTTTTT

clone_size: -
v_call: TRBV24-1
j_call: TRBJ2-3
d_call: TRBD2
cdr3_aa: CATSSSGSVATDTQYF
cdr3_nt: TGTGCCACCAGCTCTAGCGGGAGTGTAGCCACAGATACGCAGTATTTT

clone_size: -
v_call: TRBV11-2
j_call: TRBJ2-5
d_call: TRBD1
cdr3_aa: CASSWGTALETQYF
cdr3_nt: TGTGCCAGCAGCTGGGGGACAGCGTTAGAGACCCAGTACTTC

clone_size: few
v_call: TRBV2
j_call: TRBJ2-3
d_call: TRBD2
cdr3_aa: CASSDGTSGSGGLDTQYF
cdr3_nt: TGTGCCAGCAGTGACGGGACTAGCGGGAGTGGGGGATTAGATACGCAGTATTTT

clone_size: -
v_call: TRBV10-3
j_call: TRBJ2-1
d_call: -
cdr3_aa: CATHRGGEQFF
cdr3_nt: TGTGCCACTCACAGGGGAGGTGAGCAGTTCTTC

clone_size: once
v_call: TRBV27
j_call: TRBJ1-5
d_call: -
cdr3_aa: CASSLGQTLNQPQHF
cdr3_nt: TGTGCCAGCAGTTTAGGGCAGACACTCAATCAGCCCCAGCATTTT

clone_size: -
v_call: TRBV5-1
j_call: TRBJ2-2
d_call: -
cdr3_aa: CASSLLLVAGELFF
cdr3_nt: TGCGCCAGCAGCTTGTTGCTGGTCGCGGGGGAGCTGTTTTTT

clone_size: -
v_call: TRBV28
j_call: TRBJ2-3
d_call: -
cdr3_aa: CASTRGVTDTQYF
cdr3_nt: TGTGCCAGCACCCGGGGTGTCACAGATACGCAGTATTTT

clone_size: -
v_call: TRBV9
j_call: TRBJ2-1
d_call: TRBD1
cdr3_aa: CASSTRDRPNNEQFF
cdr3_nt: TGTGCCAGCAGCACCCGGGACAGGCCCAACAATGAGCAGTTCTTC

clone_size: -
v_call: TRBV29-1
j_call: TRBJ1-2
d_call: -
cdr3_aa: CSVEDRERGGGYTF
cdr3_nt: TGCAGCGTTGAAGATCGGGAACGGGGTGGCGGCTACACCTTC

clone_size: once
v_call: TRBV5-1
j_call: TRBJ2-7
d_call: -
cdr3_aa: CASSWGGTWEPYEQYF
cdr3_nt: TGCGCCAGCAGCTGGGGTGGAACGTGGGAGCCCTACGAGCAGTACTTC

clone_size: -
v_call: TRBV18
j_call: TRBJ1-4
d_call: -
cdr3_aa: CASSRAANEKLFF
cdr3_nt: TGTGCCAGCTCACGGGCCGCTAATGAAAAACTGTTTTTT